This TCR beta chain was captured by sequencing in a study of blood T cell repertoires in COVID-19. Study details: The analysed material was cDNA or gDNA that came from T cells, B-cell-depleted T cells, or PBMCs.

Participant ages covered roughly 18 to 89 years across 24 US areas. Grouping used clinical history reported by participants in a survey and questionnaire. Symptom resolution, clearance, or two negative PCRs marked the recovered donors of Cohort 3. V shed 0 bases, J shed 5 bases, and the junction held 10 bases outside the gene matches. Germline assignment: CDR1 SGDLS and CDR2 YYNGEE. This CDR3 has 17 residues. Libraries were prepared by immunoSEQ multiplex PCR; TCRdb keeps only in-frame clonotypes and omits some of them. The data show over 100,000 clones, roughly 84% seen once. The sequence was obtained from a young woman who had recovered from COVID-19. The chain links TRBV9 to TRBJ1-1, with 10 bases lining up with TRBD1. Sequenced sample: PBMCs or T cells enriched from blood (not recorded which). The CDR3 DNA sequence: TGTGCCAGCAGCGTAGGCGGACAGGGGGGGTTTGAGACTGAAGCTTTCTTT. Protein sequence: CASSVGGQGGFETEAFF. Full variable domain (outside the CDR3, taken from reference TRBV9 and TRBJ1-1): DSGVTQTPKHLITATGQRVTLRCSPRSGDLSVYWYQQSLDQGLQFLIQYYNGEERAKGNILERFSAQQFPDLHSELNLSSLELGDSALYFCASSVGGQGGFETEAFFGQGTRLTVV.